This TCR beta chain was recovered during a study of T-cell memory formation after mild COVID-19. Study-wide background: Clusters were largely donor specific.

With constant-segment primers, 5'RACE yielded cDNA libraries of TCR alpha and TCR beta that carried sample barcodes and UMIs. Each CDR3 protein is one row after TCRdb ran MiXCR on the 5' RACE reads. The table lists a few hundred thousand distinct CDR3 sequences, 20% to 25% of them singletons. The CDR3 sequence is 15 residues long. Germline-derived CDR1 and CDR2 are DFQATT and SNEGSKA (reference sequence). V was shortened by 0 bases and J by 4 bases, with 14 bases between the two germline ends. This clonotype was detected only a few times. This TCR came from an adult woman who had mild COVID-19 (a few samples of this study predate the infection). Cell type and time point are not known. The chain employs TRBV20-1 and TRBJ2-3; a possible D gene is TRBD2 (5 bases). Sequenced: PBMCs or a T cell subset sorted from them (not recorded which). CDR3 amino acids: CSARDPSRLADTQYF. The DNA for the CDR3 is TGCAGTGCTAGAGATCCTAGCCGCTTGGCAGATACGCAGTATTTT.